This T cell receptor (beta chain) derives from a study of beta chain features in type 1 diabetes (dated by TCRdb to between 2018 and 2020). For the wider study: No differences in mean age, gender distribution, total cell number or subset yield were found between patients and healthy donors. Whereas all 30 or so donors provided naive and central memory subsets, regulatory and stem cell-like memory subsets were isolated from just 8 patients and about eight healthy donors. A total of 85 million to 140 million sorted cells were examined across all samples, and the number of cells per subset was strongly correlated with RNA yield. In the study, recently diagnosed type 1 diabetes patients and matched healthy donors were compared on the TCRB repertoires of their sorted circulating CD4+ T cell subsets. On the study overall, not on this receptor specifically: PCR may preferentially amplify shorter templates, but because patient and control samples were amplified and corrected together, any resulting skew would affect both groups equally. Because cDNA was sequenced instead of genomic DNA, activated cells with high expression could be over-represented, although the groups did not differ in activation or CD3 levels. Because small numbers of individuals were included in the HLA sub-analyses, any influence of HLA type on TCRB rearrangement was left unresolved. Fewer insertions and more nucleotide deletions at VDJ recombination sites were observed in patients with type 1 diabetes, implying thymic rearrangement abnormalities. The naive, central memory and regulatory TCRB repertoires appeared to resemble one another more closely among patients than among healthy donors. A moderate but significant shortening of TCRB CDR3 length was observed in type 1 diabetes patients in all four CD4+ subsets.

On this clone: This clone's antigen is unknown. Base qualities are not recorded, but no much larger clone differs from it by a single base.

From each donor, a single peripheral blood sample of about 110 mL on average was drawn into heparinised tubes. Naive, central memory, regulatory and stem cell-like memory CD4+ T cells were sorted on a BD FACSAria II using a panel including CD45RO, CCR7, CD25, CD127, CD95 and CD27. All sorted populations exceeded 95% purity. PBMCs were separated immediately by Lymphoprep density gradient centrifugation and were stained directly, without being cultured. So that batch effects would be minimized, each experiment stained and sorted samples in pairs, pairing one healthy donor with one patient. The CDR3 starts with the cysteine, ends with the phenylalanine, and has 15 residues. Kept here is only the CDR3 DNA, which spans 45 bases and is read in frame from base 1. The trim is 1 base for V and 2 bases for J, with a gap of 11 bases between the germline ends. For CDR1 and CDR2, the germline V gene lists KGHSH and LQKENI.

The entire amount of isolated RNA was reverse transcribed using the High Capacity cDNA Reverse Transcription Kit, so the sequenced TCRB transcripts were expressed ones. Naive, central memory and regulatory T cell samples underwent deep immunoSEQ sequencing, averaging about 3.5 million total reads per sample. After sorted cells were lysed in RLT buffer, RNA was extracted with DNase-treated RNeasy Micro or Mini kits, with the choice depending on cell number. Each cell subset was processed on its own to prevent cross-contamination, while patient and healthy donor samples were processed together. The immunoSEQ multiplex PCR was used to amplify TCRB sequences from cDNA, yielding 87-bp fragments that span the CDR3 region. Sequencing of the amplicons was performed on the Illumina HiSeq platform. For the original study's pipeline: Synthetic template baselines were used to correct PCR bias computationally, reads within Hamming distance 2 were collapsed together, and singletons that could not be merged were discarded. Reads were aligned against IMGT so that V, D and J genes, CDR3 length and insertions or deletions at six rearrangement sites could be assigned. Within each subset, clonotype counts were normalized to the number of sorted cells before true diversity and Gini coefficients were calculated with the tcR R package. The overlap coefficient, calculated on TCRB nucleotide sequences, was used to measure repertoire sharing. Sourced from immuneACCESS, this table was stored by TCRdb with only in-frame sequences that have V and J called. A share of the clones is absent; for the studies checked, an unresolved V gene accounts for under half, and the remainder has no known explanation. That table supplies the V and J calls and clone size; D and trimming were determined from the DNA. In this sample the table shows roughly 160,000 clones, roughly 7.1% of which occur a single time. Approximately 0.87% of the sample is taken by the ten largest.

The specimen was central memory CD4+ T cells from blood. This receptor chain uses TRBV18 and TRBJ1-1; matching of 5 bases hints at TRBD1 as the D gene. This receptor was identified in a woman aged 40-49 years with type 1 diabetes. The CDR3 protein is CASSPQRQLNTEAFF. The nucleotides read TGTGCCAGCTCACCACAGCGACAGCTAAACACTGAAGCTTTCTTT.